This TCR beta chain was recorded in a study of blood T cell repertoires in COVID-19. Study-level information: Samples representing acute and convalescent COVID-19 were sourced from the United States, Italy and Spain.

Under the authors' procedure: Amplification with reference gene primers provided the estimates of nucleated cell counts. The repertoire was sequenced with immunoSEQ multiplex PCR; TCRdb's copy has only in-frame clones and lacks some. The V and J calls and the clone size are those of that table, but D and trimming were determined from the DNA. The table records fewer than 300,000 clones, approximately 85% of them present only once. The CDR3 runs to 13 residues. The germline V gene has CDR1 SNHLY and CDR2 FYNNEI. Between the trimmed V and J ends, which lost 3 bases and 3 bases, there was a span of 9 bases. Individuals drawn from 20 to 30 US areas were roughly 18 to 89 years old. Categorization into cohorts depended on clinical history that participants reported.

The rearrangement joins TRBV2 to TRBJ2-7, with D maybe TRBD1 (5 bases). Material: PBMCs or T cells enriched from blood (not recorded which). The sequence was collected from a woman aged 30 to 39 who had recovered from COVID-19. CDR3 residues: CASSDRAGYEQYF. CDR3 nucleotide sequence: TGTGCCAGCAGTGACAGGGCAGGCTACGAGCAGTACTTC.